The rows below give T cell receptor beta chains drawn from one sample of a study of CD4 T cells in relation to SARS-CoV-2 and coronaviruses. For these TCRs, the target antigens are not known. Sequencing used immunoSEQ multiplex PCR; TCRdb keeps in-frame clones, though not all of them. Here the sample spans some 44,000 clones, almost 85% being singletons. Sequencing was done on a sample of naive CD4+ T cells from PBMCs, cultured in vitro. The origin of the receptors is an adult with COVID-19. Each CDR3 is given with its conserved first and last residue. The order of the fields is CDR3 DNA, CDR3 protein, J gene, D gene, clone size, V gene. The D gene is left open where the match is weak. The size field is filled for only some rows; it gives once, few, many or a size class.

cdr3_nt: TGTGCCAGCTCACGGATCGCCCGGATACAGGGACAATACACAGATACGCAGTATTTT
cdr3_aa: CASSRIARIQGQYTDTQYF
j_call: TRBJ2-3
d_call: .
clone_size: .
v_call: TRBV18

cdr3_nt: TGTGCCAGCAGCTTAGCGGGAGCTTCCGAGGATACGCAGTATTTT
cdr3_aa: CASSLAGASEDTQYF
j_call: TRBJ2-3
d_call: TRBD2
clone_size: .
v_call: TRBV28

cdr3_nt: TGTGCCAGTAGTATCGCCAGTGATTCCTACAATGAGCAGTTCTTC
cdr3_aa: CASSIASDSYNEQFF
j_call: TRBJ2-1
d_call: .
clone_size: once
v_call: TRBV19

cdr3_nt: TGTGCCAGCAGTACGGGGTGGTCGGAAAAAAATCAGCCCCAGCATTTT
cdr3_aa: CASSTGWSEKNQPQHF
j_call: TRBJ1-5
d_call: .
clone_size: .
v_call: TRBV6-4

cdr3_nt: TGTGCCAGCTCACCACGCAGGGGGCAACAAGAGACCCAGTACTTC
cdr3_aa: CASSPRRGQQETQYF
j_call: TRBJ2-5
d_call: TRBD1
clone_size: .
v_call: TRBV18

cdr3_nt: TGCGCCAGCAGTAATAGTGGGGAGACCCAGTACTTC
cdr3_aa: CASSNSGETQYF
j_call: TRBJ2-5
d_call: .
clone_size: .
v_call: TRBV10-2

cdr3_nt: TGTGCCAGCAGCTTACTGGGACAGGGGCAAGAGACCCAGTACTTC
cdr3_aa: CASSLLGQGQETQYF
j_call: TRBJ2-5
d_call: TRBD1
clone_size: .
v_call: TRBV7-2

cdr3_nt: TGTGCCAGCAGCTCGACCCCCGGGACAGGGGGGTCTGGGGCCAACGTCCTGACTTTC
cdr3_aa: CASSSTPGTGGSGANVLTF
j_call: TRBJ2-6
d_call: TRBD1
clone_size: .
v_call: TRBV7-2

cdr3_nt: TGTGCCAGCAGTTTGGGGACAAGGAATTCACCCCTCCACTTT
cdr3_aa: CASSLGTRNSPLHF
j_call: TRBJ1-6
d_call: .
clone_size: .
v_call: TRBV28

cdr3_nt: TGTGCCAGCAGCCAAGCGACGCTGACTGGTTCGGGTTCCTACAATGAGCAGTTCTTC
cdr3_aa: CASSQATLTGSGSYNEQFF
j_call: TRBJ2-1
d_call: .
clone_size: .
v_call: TRBV4-2

cdr3_nt: TGTGCCAGCAGTTTGAACTATTCACCCCTCCACTTT
cdr3_aa: CASSLNYSPLHF
j_call: TRBJ1-6
d_call: .
clone_size: .
v_call: TRBV27

cdr3_nt: TGTGCCAGCTCACCATTTCCTCGGGGGCAGCCCCAGCATTTT
cdr3_aa: CASSPFPRGQPQHF
j_call: TRBJ1-5
d_call: .
clone_size: .
v_call: TRBV18

cdr3_nt: TGCAGCGTTGCAGCTCTTAGCGGCAGGGTGAGCTCCTACAATGAGCAGTTCTTC
cdr3_aa: CSVAALSGRVSSYNEQFF
j_call: TRBJ2-1
d_call: .
clone_size: .
v_call: TRBV29-1

cdr3_nt: TGTGCCAGCAGCTTCGGGACAGCTTCCTACGAGCAGTACTTC
cdr3_aa: CASSFGTASYEQYF
j_call: TRBJ2-7
d_call: TRBD1
clone_size: .
v_call: TRBV5-6

cdr3_nt: TGTGCCAGCAGCTTACGGGGGGGGAGCAATCAGCCCCAGCATTTT
cdr3_aa: CASSLRGGSNQPQHF
j_call: TRBJ1-5
d_call: .
clone_size: .
v_call: TRBV7-8

cdr3_nt: TGTGCCAGCAGCTTGTTTACGAACACCGGGGAGCTGTTTTTT
cdr3_aa: CASSLFTNTGELFF
j_call: TRBJ2-2
d_call: .
clone_size: .
v_call: TRBV11-1

cdr3_nt: TGTGCCAGCAGCGACTGGGGGACCGGTGAGCAGTTCTTC
cdr3_aa: CASSDWGTGEQFF
j_call: TRBJ2-1
d_call: .
clone_size: .
v_call: TRBV9

cdr3_nt: TGTGCCAGCAGCCAAAATATAGCAAATGAGCAGTTCTTC
cdr3_aa: CASSQNIANEQFF
j_call: TRBJ2-1
d_call: .
clone_size: .
v_call: TRBV14

cdr3_nt: TGTGCCAGCAGCTTAGTTGTGACCAGCTACACCGGGGAGCTGTTTTTT
cdr3_aa: CASSLVVTSYTGELFF
j_call: TRBJ2-2
d_call: .
clone_size: .
v_call: TRBV7-2

cdr3_nt: TGTGCCAGCAGCCCACGAGGAACAGGGGTCTACGAGCAGTACTTC
cdr3_aa: CASSPRGTGVYEQYF
j_call: TRBJ2-7
d_call: TRBD1
clone_size: .
v_call: TRBV5-8

cdr3_nt: TGTGCCAGCAGCGGACATGGGGCAGGGGGTTATCAGCCCCAGCATTTT
cdr3_aa: CASSGHGAGGYQPQHF
j_call: TRBJ1-5
d_call: TRBD1
clone_size: .
v_call: TRBV7-2

cdr3_nt: TGCGCCAGCAGCCAACCGGAGATGAACACTGAAGCTTTCTTT
cdr3_aa: CASSQPEMNTEAFF
j_call: TRBJ1-1
d_call: .
clone_size: once
v_call: TRBV4-1

cdr3_nt: TGTGCCAGCAGCCTACCACAAATAAAAAAGACAGGGTTCGGAAACACCATATATTTT
cdr3_aa: CASSLPQIKKTGFGNTIYF
j_call: TRBJ1-3
d_call: TRBD1
clone_size: .
v_call: TRBV7-9

cdr3_nt: TGCGCCAGCAGTCAAAGGTGCCTCACTAGCACAGATACGCAGTATTTT
cdr3_aa: CASSQRCLTSTDTQYF
j_call: TRBJ2-3
d_call: .
clone_size: .
v_call: TRBV23-1

cdr3_nt: TGTGCCAGCAGGGGACCACAGGGGAACGAGCAGTACTTC
cdr3_aa: CASRGPQGNEQYF
j_call: TRBJ2-7
d_call: TRBD1
clone_size: .
v_call: TRBV6-4

cdr3_nt: TGTGCCAGCTCACCACTCGCGGCTGGATTCTACGAGCAGTACTTC
cdr3_aa: CASSPLAAGFYEQYF
j_call: TRBJ2-7
d_call: .
clone_size: .
v_call: TRBV18

cdr3_nt: TGTGCCAGCAGTTCCGAGAGACTAGGGGGGCGGGCGCAGTTCTTC
cdr3_aa: CASSSERLGGRAQFF
j_call: TRBJ2-1
d_call: .
clone_size: few
v_call: TRBV27

cdr3_nt: TGTGCCAGCAGCCACAGCAACGAGCAGTACTTC
cdr3_aa: CASSHSNEQYF
j_call: TRBJ2-7
d_call: .
clone_size: .
v_call: TRBV14

cdr3_nt: TGTGCCAGCTCAAAGGAAGCAGGGGGCCTCGGGGAGACCCAGTACTTC
cdr3_aa: CASSKEAGGLGETQYF
j_call: TRBJ2-5
d_call: TRBD1
clone_size: .
v_call: TRBV18

cdr3_nt: TGTGCCAGTAGTCCCGGGACTAGCGGGAGGATTAAAAACATTCAGTACTTC
cdr3_aa: CASSPGTSGRIKNIQYF
j_call: TRBJ2-4
d_call: TRBD2
clone_size: .
v_call: TRBV19

cdr3_nt: TGCGCCAGCAGCCAAGAAGGGACAGGGTTGGGCGAGCAGTACTTC
cdr3_aa: CASSQEGTGLGEQYF
j_call: TRBJ2-7
d_call: TRBD1
clone_size: few
v_call: TRBV4-1

cdr3_nt: TGTGCCAGCAGTGAGCGTCCATTTCTAGGTAGCACAGATACGCAGTATTTT
cdr3_aa: CASSERPFLGSTDTQYF
j_call: TRBJ2-3
d_call: .
clone_size: .
v_call: TRBV6-4

cdr3_nt: TGTGCCAGCATGAAATCGGGCGCGGGCTCCTACAATGAGCAGTTCTTC
cdr3_aa: CASMKSGAGSYNEQFF
j_call: TRBJ2-1
d_call: .
clone_size: .
v_call: TRBV25-1

cdr3_nt: TGTGCCAGCAGGGATCCAGGGACTAAAACCTACGAGCAGTACTTC
cdr3_aa: CASRDPGTKTYEQYF
j_call: TRBJ2-7
d_call: TRBD2
clone_size: .
v_call: TRBV2

cdr3_nt: TGTGCCAGCAGCCAAGATCGGACTAGCGGCGGGCTGGATACGCAGTATTTT
cdr3_aa: CASSQDRTSGGLDTQYF
j_call: TRBJ2-3
d_call: TRBD2
clone_size: .
v_call: TRBV4-2

cdr3_nt: TGTGCCAGCAGCTTAGGCCTAGAAGTGAAGTTCTTC
cdr3_aa: CASSLGLEVKFF
j_call: TRBJ2-1
d_call: .
clone_size: .
v_call: TRBV13

cdr3_nt: TGTGCCACCTCGACAGGGGGGGAGAGCACTGAAGCTTTCTTT
cdr3_aa: CATSTGGESTEAFF
j_call: TRBJ1-1
d_call: TRBD1
clone_size: .
v_call: TRBV6-5

cdr3_nt: TGTGCCAGTCAGGGGCCGACGAACACTGAAGCTTTCTTT
cdr3_aa: CASQGPTNTEAFF
j_call: TRBJ1-1
d_call: .
clone_size: .
v_call: TRBV19

cdr3_nt: TGTGCCAGCAACATACTTGGACAGGAGGAGACCCAGTACTTC
cdr3_aa: CASNILGQEETQYF
j_call: TRBJ2-5
d_call: TRBD1
clone_size: .
v_call: TRBV9

cdr3_nt: TGTGCCTGGAGTGCCGACAGCAACACCGGGGAGCTGTTTTTT
cdr3_aa: CAWSADSNTGELFF
j_call: TRBJ2-2
d_call: .
clone_size: .
v_call: TRBV30

cdr3_nt: TGTGCCAGTAGTATATTGGGGGCCACAGATACGCAGTATTTT
cdr3_aa: CASSILGATDTQYF
j_call: TRBJ2-3
d_call: .
clone_size: .
v_call: TRBV19

cdr3_nt: TGCGCCAGCAGCTCGCCCACCGGGACGGTACAAGAGACCCAGTACTTC
cdr3_aa: CASSSPTGTVQETQYF
j_call: TRBJ2-5
d_call: .
clone_size: .
v_call: TRBV5-1

cdr3_nt: TGTGCCAGCAGCCCGTTTAGCGGGAAATCCTACGAGCAGTACTTC
cdr3_aa: CASSPFSGKSYEQYF
j_call: TRBJ2-7
d_call: TRBD2
clone_size: .
v_call: TRBV11-2

cdr3_nt: TGTGCCAGCAGTTGGGGACTAGCGGGAGTTTCAGGGCAGTACTTC
cdr3_aa: CASSWGLAGVSGQYF
j_call: TRBJ2-5
d_call: TRBD2
clone_size: .
v_call: TRBV28

cdr3_nt: TGTGCCAGCAGCGGCCGCTCCGGGGAGCTGTTTTTT
cdr3_aa: CASSGRSGELFF
j_call: TRBJ2-2
d_call: .
clone_size: .
v_call: TRBV25-1

cdr3_nt: TGCGCCAGCAGCTGGAGGGGACAGACCTACAATGAGCAGTTCTTC
cdr3_aa: CASSWRGQTYNEQFF
j_call: TRBJ2-1
d_call: .
clone_size: .
v_call: TRBV5-1

cdr3_nt: TGTGCCAGCAGCAGGCGGACTACCCAGGGGGCCAAAAACATTCAGTACTTC
cdr3_aa: CASSRRTTQGAKNIQYF
j_call: TRBJ2-4
d_call: .
clone_size: .
v_call: TRBV5-4

cdr3_nt: TGTGCCAGCAGTCCGGGACTAGCGGGAGCCAATGAGCAGTTCTTC
cdr3_aa: CASSPGLAGANEQFF
j_call: TRBJ2-1
d_call: TRBD2
clone_size: once
v_call: TRBV6-5

cdr3_nt: TGCAGCGTTGAAGGGTCGGAGACCCAGTACTTC
cdr3_aa: CSVEGSETQYF
j_call: TRBJ2-5
d_call: .
clone_size: .
v_call: TRBV29-1

cdr3_nt: TGTGCCAGCAGCACTCGGACTAGCGAATACACCGGGGAGCTGTTTTTT
cdr3_aa: CASSTRTSEYTGELFF
j_call: TRBJ2-2
d_call: TRBD2
clone_size: once
v_call: TRBV5-6

cdr3_nt: TGTGCCAGCAGTTTAGTCATGACCCAGTACTTC
cdr3_aa: CASSLVMTQYF
j_call: TRBJ2-5
d_call: .
clone_size: .
v_call: TRBV12-3/TRBV12-4

cdr3_nt: TGTGCCAGCAGCGTGTTTCCTAGCGGGGACATTCAGTACTTC
cdr3_aa: CASSVFPSGDIQYF
j_call: TRBJ2-4
d_call: TRBD2
clone_size: once
v_call: TRBV9

cdr3_nt: TGTGCCACAAGTCTAACGGCCTACGGATATCAGCCCCAGCATTTT
cdr3_aa: CATSLTAYGYQPQHF
j_call: TRBJ1-5
d_call: .
clone_size: .
v_call: TRBV19